The rows below give T cell receptor beta chains drawn from one sample of a study of blood T cell repertoires in COVID-19. Profiling relied on immunoSEQ multiplex PCR, and the TCRdb table lists in-frame clones only, not all of them. The sample consists of more than 150,000 clones, about 93% of them appearing once. The source material was peripheral blood. These TCRs come from a young man with COVID-19, enrolled during active disease. CDR3s include the opening cysteine and the closing phenylalanine or tryptophan. D genes are given only for firm matches. A row's size may be missing; if present it is once, few, many or a size class.

TRBJ2-7	.	11	TRBV3-1/TRBV3-2	.	CASSTHLEQYF	TGTGCCAGCAGCACCCACTTAGAGCAGTACTTC
TRBJ2-1	TRBD1	18	TRBV5-1	.	CASSRSPPGQGFHNEQFF	TGCGCCAGCAGCCGATCTCCCCCGGGACAGGGGTTCCACAATGAGCAGTTCTTC
TRBJ1-6	TRBD1	14	TRBV5-1	.	CASRSGTGDSPLHF	TGCGCCAGCAGATCCGGGACAGGGGATTCACCCCTCCACTTT
TRBJ2-3	.	11	TRBV24-1	.	CATEEYDTQYF	TGTGCCACCGAGGAGTACGATACGCAGTATTTT
TRBJ2-2	.	15	TRBV6-5	.	CASSSGTTNTGELFF	TGTGCCAGCAGTTCCGGGACAACGAACACCGGGGAGCTGTTTTTT
TRBJ1-6	.	15	TRBV7-6	.	CASSLGDRMTSPLHF	TGTGCCAGCAGCTTAGGTGACAGGATGACTTCACCCCTCCACTTT
TRBJ1-2	TRBD1	19	TRBV6-1	.	CASSDHHGRDRGRNYGYTF	TGTGCCAGCAGTGACCACCATGGCCGGGACAGGGGGCGCAACTATGGCTACACCTTC
TRBJ2-7	.	13	TRBV5-6	.	CASTGTDSYEQYF	TGTGCCAGCACCGGGACTGATTCCTACGAGCAGTACTTC
TRBJ1-3	.	13	TRBV10-3	.	CATNEGPGNTIYF	TGTGCCACCAACGAGGGTCCTGGAAACACCATATATTTT
TRBJ2-7	.	12	TRBV7-2	.	CASSLEEYEQYF	TGTGCCAGCAGCTTAGAGGAGTACGAGCAGTACTTC
TRBJ1-2	.	13	TRBV9	.	CASSVAGRVAHTF	TGTGCCAGCAGCGTAGCGGGCAGGGTGGCACACACCTTC
TRBJ1-5	.	12	TRBV29-1	.	CSVIQGDQPQHF	TGCAGCGTTATACAGGGAGATCAGCCCCAGCATTTT
TRBJ1-1	.	13	TRBV5-1	.	CASQVQGGTEAFF	TGCGCCAGCCAAGTCCAGGGAGGGACTGAAGCTTTCTTT
TRBJ2-6	.	13	TRBV5-1	.	CASTPGGANVLTF	TGCGCCAGCACCCCCGGGGGGGCCAACGTCCTGACTTTC
TRBJ2-3	TRBD2	16	TRBV5-5	.	CASSWAGTSGADTQYF	TGTGCCAGCAGCTGGGCCGGGACTAGCGGGGCAGATACGCAGTATTTT
TRBJ1-2	TRBD1	13	TRBV19	.	CASRIDRDVGYTF	TGTGCCAGTAGGATCGACAGGGATGTTGGCTACACCTTC
TRBJ1-3	.	16	TRBV2	once	CASSEAADSSGNTIYF	TGTGCCAGCAGTGAAGCAGCAGACAGCTCTGGAAACACCATATATTTT
TRBJ1-5	TRBD1	16	TRBV19	.	CASSTDRGRVNQPQHF	TGTGCCAGTAGTACGGACAGGGGGCGGGTCAATCAGCCCCAGCATTTT
TRBJ1-1	TRBD1	14	TRBV18	.	CASSPGQGGTEAFF	TGTGCCAGCTCACCGGGACAGGGGGGCACTGAAGCTTTCTTT
TRBJ1-2	.	15	TRBV21-1	.	CASSKRGESDYGYTF	TGTGCCAGCAGCAAACGGGGGGAGTCCGACTATGGCTACACCTTC
TRBJ1-1	.	13	TRBV29-1	.	CSVDKSGSTEAFF	TGCAGCGTTGACAAATCGGGGTCCACTGAAGCTTTCTTT
TRBJ1-6	.	14	TRBV19	.	CASRGSSYNSPLHF	TGTGCCTCACGGGGGAGCTCCTATAATTCACCCCTCCACTTT
TRBJ2-3	.	15	TRBV5-4	once	CASSNTLTGTDTQYF	TGTGCCAGCAGCAACACCCTTACAGGCACAGATACGCAGTATTTT
TRBJ2-7	TRBD2	14	TRBV3-1/TRBV3-2	.	CASSPGLASYEQYF	TGTGCCAGCAGCCCTGGACTAGCATCCTACGAGCAGTACTTC
TRBJ2-3	TRBD2	12	TRBV10-1	.	CASSAAERGVYF	TGCGCCAGCAGTGCCGCGGAGCGGGGGGTATATTTT
TRBJ1-1	.	13	TRBV2	.	CASKDSLNTEAFF	TGTGCCAGCAAGGACAGCCTGAACACTGAAGCTTTCTTT
TRBJ2-7	TRBD1	15	TRBV6-2/TRBV6-3	.	CASSSLRDRGHEQYF	TGTGCCAGCAGTTCCCTGCGGGACAGGGGGCACGAGCAGTACTTC
TRBJ1-5	.	15	TRBV7-9	.	CASSPVGGGNQPQHF	TGTGCCAGCAGCCCCGTGGGGGGGGGCAATCAGCCCCAGCATTTT
TRBJ2-7	.	12	TRBV2	.	CASSEGRYEQYF	TGTGCCAGCAGTGAGGGCCGATACGAGCAGTACTTC
TRBJ1-2	TRBD1	14	TRBV12-5	.	CASGHGQGARGYTF	TGTGCTAGTGGCCACGGACAGGGGGCTAGGGGCTACACCTTC
TRBJ2-7	TRBD1	15	TRBV6-6	.	CASSYSSYRGDEQYF	TGTGCCAGCAGTTACTCATCTTACAGGGGAGACGAGCAGTACTTC
TRBJ2-7	TRBD1	15	TRBV5-1	.	CASSLAGQERNEQYF	TGCGCCAGCAGCTTGGCAGGACAGGAGCGCAACGAGCAGTACTTC
TRBJ1-2	.	16	TRBV9	.	CASSVGEGRGDYGYTF	TGTGCCAGCAGCGTAGGGGAGGGCAGGGGCGACTATGGCTACACCTTC
TRBJ2-1	.	18	TRBV7-9	.	CASSHRDSGKKRVGEQFF	TGTGCCAGCAGCCATAGGGACTCCGGGAAAAAACGGGTCGGTGAGCAGTTCTTC
TRBJ2-1	TRBD2	15	TRBV7-2	.	CASSLVAGGYNEQFF	TGTGCCAGCAGCTTAGTGGCGGGGGGATACAATGAGCAGTTCTTC
TRBJ1-3	.	13	TRBV3-1/TRBV3-2	.	CASSRAGLGTIYF	TGTGCCAGCAGCCGAGCAGGTTTGGGCACCATATATTTT
TRBJ2-1	TRBD2	15	TRBV5-5	.	CASRFLSGGYNEQFF	TGTGCCAGCAGGTTCTTGAGCGGGGGGTACAATGAGCAGTTCTTC
TRBJ1-4	TRBD1	14	TRBV7-9	.	CASSLGQDQDKLFF	TGTGCCAGCAGCCTGGGACAGGACCAGGACAAACTGTTTTTT
TRBJ2-7	.	14	TRBV5-1	.	CASKRGTGIYEQYF	TGTGCCAGCAAGAGGGGAACAGGGATCTACGAGCAGTACTTC
TRBJ2-1	TRBD2	16	TRBV2	.	CASRGLAGGYYNEQFF	TGTGCCAGCAGGGGACTAGCGGGGGGGTACTACAATGAGCAGTTCTTC
TRBJ1-4	TRBD1	16	TRBV11-2	.	CASSLARTGVREKLFF	TGTGCCAGCAGCTTAGCTAGGACAGGGGTGCGAGAAAAACTGTTTTTT
TRBJ1-6	TRBD1	17	TRBV13	.	CASSPGGQGSYNSPLHF	TGTGCCAGCAGCCCGGGGGGACAGGGGTCCTATAATTCACCCCTCCACTTT
TRBJ1-5	.	12	TRBV2	few	CASAGRAQPQHF	TGTGCCAGCGCAGGCAGGGCCCAGCCCCAGCATTTT
TRBJ1-1	.	13	TRBV12-3/TRBV12-4	.	CASTPAGATEAFF	TGTGCCAGCACTCCGGCGGGGGCCACTGAAGCTTTCTTT
TRBJ2-7	TRBD1	15	TRBV5-1	.	CASQRNRDRGSEQYF	TGCGCCAGCCAGCGTAACCGGGACAGGGGGTCCGAGCAGTACTTC
TRBJ2-7	TRBD1	17	TRBV4-1	few	CASSQDHGTGIYYEQYF	TGCGCCAGCAGCCAAGATCACGGGACAGGGATTTACTACGAGCAGTACTTC
TRBJ1-5	TRBD1	15	TRBV7-9	once	CASSSYRDREQPQHF	TGTGCCAGCAGCTCCTACCGGGACAGGGAACAGCCCCAGCATTTT